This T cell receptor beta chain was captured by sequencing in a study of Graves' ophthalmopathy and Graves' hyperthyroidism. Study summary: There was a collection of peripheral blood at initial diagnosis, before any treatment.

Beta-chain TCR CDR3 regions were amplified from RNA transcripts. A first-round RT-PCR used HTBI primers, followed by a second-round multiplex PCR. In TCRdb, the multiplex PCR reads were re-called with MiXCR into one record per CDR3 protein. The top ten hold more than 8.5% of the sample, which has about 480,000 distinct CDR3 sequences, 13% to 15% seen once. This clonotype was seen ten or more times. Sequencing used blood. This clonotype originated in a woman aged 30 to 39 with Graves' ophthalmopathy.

The CDR3: CSAREYSSGNTIYF. DNA of the CDR3: TGCAGTGCTAGAGAGTACAGCTCTGGAAACACCATATATTTT. The chain joins TRBV20-1 to TRBJ1-3; D gene ambiguous. V lost 0 bases to trimming and J lost 0 bases, with 6 bases between them. Per the germline V gene, CDR1 is DFQATT and CDR2 is SNEGSKA (reference sequence). CDR3 length: 14 amino acids.